This is a list of T cell receptor beta chains from one sample in a study of siplizumab effects on memory and regulatory T cells. The data were produced by immunoSEQ multiplex PCR, yet TCRdb's version contains in-frame clones alone and is incomplete. The sample has 100,000 to 110,000 clones; approximately 94% are singletons. The sample taken for sequencing was non-Treg CD4+ T cells sorted from blood. The receptor set was obtained from a human donor in good health. Each CDR3 is given with its conserved first and last residue. Clone size is not always given. Where it is, it says once, few, many or a class for expanded clones.

cdr3_length: 12
clone_size: few
v_call: TRBV6-5
cdr3_aa: CASSYIGDEQFF

cdr3_length: 15
clone_size: .
v_call: TRBV5-1
cdr3_aa: CASSLEPDRSYEQYF

cdr3_length: 14
clone_size: .
v_call: TRBV5-6
cdr3_aa: CASSLLSTSYEQYF

cdr3_length: 16
clone_size: .
v_call: TRBV28
cdr3_aa: CASSSPPDRARETQYF

cdr3_length: 12
clone_size: .
v_call: TRBV5-4
cdr3_aa: CASSSQGEGYTF

cdr3_length: 13
clone_size: .
v_call: TRBV19
cdr3_aa: CASSTQDRGEQFF

cdr3_length: 17
clone_size: .
v_call: TRBV19
cdr3_aa: CASSIWQVGLANYGYTF

cdr3_length: 16
clone_size: once
v_call: TRBV19
cdr3_aa: CASSMEGPGGLVEQYF

cdr3_length: 14
clone_size: .
v_call: TRBV19
cdr3_aa: CASSTGQNNYGYTF

cdr3_length: 17
clone_size: .
v_call: TRBV19
cdr3_aa: CASSIRMDRTLNTEAFF

cdr3_length: 12
clone_size: .
v_call: TRBV6-5
cdr3_aa: CASSRTSYEQYF

cdr3_length: 21
clone_size: .
v_call: TRBV2
cdr3_aa: CASSEWWYGTSGRVGQVLLFF

cdr3_length: 12
clone_size: .
v_call: TRBV2
cdr3_aa: CASSPWTSGYTF

cdr3_length: 18
clone_size: .
v_call: TRBV28
cdr3_aa: CASSSITLTGFSGNTIYF

cdr3_length: 15
clone_size: .
v_call: TRBV5-1
cdr3_aa: CASSLVGLEPDTQYF

cdr3_length: 15
clone_size: .
v_call: TRBV27
cdr3_aa: CASRSQGLGGNTIYF

cdr3_length: 15
clone_size: .
v_call: TRBV2
cdr3_aa: CASRKTGIRIEKLFF

cdr3_length: 15
clone_size: .
v_call: TRBV18
cdr3_aa: CASFPRDSGWTEAFF

cdr3_length: 16
clone_size: .
v_call: TRBV4-1
cdr3_aa: CASRTGSLRSGNTIYF

cdr3_length: 12
clone_size: .
v_call: TRBV5-1
cdr3_aa: CASSLRGDEQFF

cdr3_length: 15
clone_size: .
v_call: TRBV5-4
cdr3_aa: CASSATSGSQETQYF

cdr3_length: 14
clone_size: .
v_call: TRBV5-1
cdr3_aa: CASSSDGTNEKLFF

cdr3_length: 21
clone_size: .
v_call: TRBV7-8
cdr3_aa: CASSSGRLAGDLTASYNEQFF

cdr3_length: 15
clone_size: .
v_call: TRBV15
cdr3_aa: CATSSLGSGYNEQFF

cdr3_length: 14
clone_size: .
v_call: TRBV28
cdr3_aa: CASSFGQANTEAFF

cdr3_length: 12
clone_size: .
v_call: TRBV7-9
cdr3_aa: CASRETGAKEFF

cdr3_length: 16
clone_size: .
v_call: TRBV5-1
cdr3_aa: CASSRERDPAHNEQFF

cdr3_length: 12
clone_size: .
v_call: TRBV2
cdr3_aa: CASSSSQETQYF

cdr3_length: 11
clone_size: .
v_call: TRBV5-1
cdr3_aa: CASSPGYEQYF

cdr3_length: 16
clone_size: .
v_call: TRBV4-2
cdr3_aa: CASSQEGTSGMNEQFF

cdr3_length: 15
clone_size: .
v_call: TRBV4-1
cdr3_aa: CASSQGLAGKGELFF

cdr3_length: 14
clone_size: .
v_call: TRBV5-1
cdr3_aa: CASTELMGMETQYF

cdr3_length: 15
clone_size: once
v_call: TRBV6-1
cdr3_aa: CASRLQAGIIDTQYF

cdr3_length: 14
clone_size: few
v_call: TRBV6-4
cdr3_aa: CASSVTHRNTEAFF

cdr3_length: 16
clone_size: .
v_call: TRBV5-1
cdr3_aa: CASSPRDPRTNTEAFF

cdr3_length: 17
clone_size: .
v_call: TRBV7-3
cdr3_aa: CASTSRPAGGPNNEQFF

cdr3_length: 15
clone_size: .
v_call: TRBV7-3
cdr3_aa: CASSLKTGLNYEQYF

cdr3_length: 16
clone_size: .
v_call: TRBV15
cdr3_aa: CATSRLAGGPRGEQYF

cdr3_length: 13
clone_size: .
v_call: TRBV9
cdr3_aa: CASSGYGTDTQYF

cdr3_length: 11
clone_size: .
v_call: TRBV11-2
cdr3_aa: CASSLAGGAFF

cdr3_length: 12
clone_size: .
v_call: TRBV6-1
cdr3_aa: CASSTGIGEQYF

cdr3_length: 20
clone_size: .
v_call: TRBV9
cdr3_aa: CASSAHPQWQGASGTGELFF

cdr3_length: 20
clone_size: .
v_call: TRBV5-1
cdr3_aa: CASSFIPGLAGVEARDTQYF

cdr3_length: 14
clone_size: .
v_call: TRBV6-1
cdr3_aa: CASRGLAGGDEQYF

cdr3_length: 16
clone_size: .
v_call: TRBV5-1
cdr3_aa: CASSSKTGTMNTEAFF

cdr3_length: 17
clone_size: .
v_call: TRBV11-2
cdr3_aa: CASSKTTGTGGSNEQYF

cdr3_length: 16
clone_size: .
v_call: TRBV5-1
cdr3_aa: CASSWGGTDSYNEQFF

cdr3_length: 13
clone_size: .
v_call: TRBV10-3
cdr3_aa: CAIRIAGALEQYF